What follows describes a single T cell receptor beta chain. Its cognate antigen is unknown. This CDR3 spans 14 amino acids. The germline V gene encodes CDR1 MGHDK and CDR2 SYGVNS. V dropped 11 bases and J dropped 4 bases, with 18 bases sitting between them. Alopecia areata patients provided lesional scalp punch biopsies and peripheral blood. RNA, once extracted, was reverse transcribed into cDNA for use as the sequencing template. Clones were read by immunoSEQ multiplex PCR, and TCRdb kept only the in-frame ones, dropping some. The sample contains 150,000 to 200,000 clones, 65% to 75% of which appear only once. These data originate in a study of CD8+ T cells in alopecia areata. The wider study: Treated individuals took tofacitinib by mouth, 5 to 10 mg twice daily.

Study-wide findings and caveats: Mice showed clearer TCR sharing than patients did, a gap that was possibly HLA-related. Compared with normal scalp, lesional scalp had higher clonality and more expanded CD8+ clones.

The chain uses TRBV25-1 and TRBJ1-5; a possible D gene is TRBD1 (5 bases). The input for sequencing was CD8+ T cells sorted from blood, taken at week 0. The clonotype was recovered from a human donor with alopecia areata. CDR3 protein: CASEGQGRNQPQHF. The CDR3 nucleotides read TGTGCCTCTGAAGGGCAGGGTAGAAATCAGCCCCAGCATTTT.